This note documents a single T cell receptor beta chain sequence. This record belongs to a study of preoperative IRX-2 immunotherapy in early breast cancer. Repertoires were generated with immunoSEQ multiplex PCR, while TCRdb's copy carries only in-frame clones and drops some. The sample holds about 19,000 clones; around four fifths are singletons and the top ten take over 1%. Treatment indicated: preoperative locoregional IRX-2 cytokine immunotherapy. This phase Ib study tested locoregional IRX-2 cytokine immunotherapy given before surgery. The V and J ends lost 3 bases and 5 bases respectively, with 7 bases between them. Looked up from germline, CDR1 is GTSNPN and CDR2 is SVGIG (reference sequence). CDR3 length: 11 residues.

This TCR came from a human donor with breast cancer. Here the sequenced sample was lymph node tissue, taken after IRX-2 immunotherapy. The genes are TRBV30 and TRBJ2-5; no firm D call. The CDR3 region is CAWRQGETQYF. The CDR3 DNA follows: TGTGCCTGGAGGCAAGGGGAGACCCAGTACTTC. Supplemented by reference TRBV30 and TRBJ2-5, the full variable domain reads SQTIHQWPATLVQPVGSPLSLECTVEGTSNPNLYWYRQAAGRGLQLLFYSVGIGQISSEVPQNLSASRPQDRQFILSSKKLLLSDSGFYLCAWRQGETQYFGPGTRLLVL.